These T cell receptor beta chains were read from a single sample in a study of CD8+ T cells in alopecia areata. Sequencing used immunoSEQ multiplex PCR; TCRdb keeps in-frame clones, though not all of them. In the table there are hundreds of thousands of clones, more than 55% of which are singletons. Here the sequenced sample was CD4+ T cells sorted from blood, taken between weeks 44 and 45, from a patient treated with tofacitinib. The receptor set was obtained from a human donor with alopecia areata. CDR3s include the opening cysteine and the closing phenylalanine or tryptophan. D genes are given only for firm matches. The listing skips clone size in some rows; elsewhere it reads once, few, many or a size class.

>TRBJ2-1|TRBV5-1|.|once
TGCGCCAGCAGCTTGGCGCAGTCTAGCGAGAACAATGAGCAGTTCTTC
CASSLAQSSENNEQFF
>TRBJ2-6|TRBV5-4|.|.
TGTGCCAGCAGTTACTTTTTTTCGGGGGCTGGGGCCAACGTCCTGACTTTC
CASSYFFSGAGANVLTF
>TRBJ2-4|TRBV5-6|.|.
TGTGCCAGCAGCTTGTTTGGTGAGAGCAAAAACATTCAGTACTTT
CASSLFGESKNIQYF
>TRBJ1-2|TRBV29-1|.|once
TGCAGCGTTGAAGCCCGGGGGGTATATGGCTACACCTTC
CSVEARGVYGYTF
>TRBJ2-5|TRBV5-1|TRBD2|few
TGCGCCAGCAGCTCGGGACTAGCGGGGACCACCCAAGAGACCCAGTACTTC
CASSSGLAGTTQETQYF
>TRBJ1-4|TRBV29-1|.|.
TGCAGCGTTGTGGGGGCAGGGGTGGAAAAACTGTTTTTT
CSVVGAGVEKLFF
>TRBJ1-1|TRBV29-1|.|.
TGCAGCGTTGTGGACAGCTGGAGGGGCACTGAAGCTTTCTTT
CSVVDSWRGTEAFF
>TRBJ2-5|TRBV2|TRBD1|many
TGTGCCGGTCGGACAGGGGTTACAGAGACCCAGTACTTC
CAGRTGVTETQYF
>TRBJ2-6|TRBV28|.|.
TGTGCCAGCAGTTTAAGTCCAGGGTTGGGATCTGGGGCCAACGTCCTGACTTTC
CASSLSPGLGSGANVLTF
>TRBJ1-5|TRBV30|TRBD1|.
TGTGCCTGGAGCTGGACAGGGGGCAATCAGCCCCAGCATTTT
CAWSWTGGNQPQHF
>TRBJ2-1|TRBV29-1|.|.
TGCAGCGTTGAGCCAGGCGGGGTGTTCTTC
CSVEPGGVFF
>TRBJ2-2|TRBV29-1|.|.
TGCAGCGTTGATCCCGGGCTGAACACCGGGGAGCTGTTTTTT
CSVDPGLNTGELFF
>TRBJ1-1|TRBV29-1|TRBD1|.
TGCAGCGTGCGAGCGAACAGGGGCACTGAAGCTTTCTTT
CSVRANRGTEAFF
>TRBJ2-2|TRBV5-1|.|few
TGCGCCAGCAGCTTGGGGGCGACAGCGAACACCGGGGAGCTGTTTTTT
CASSLGATANTGELFF
>TRBJ1-5|TRBV18|.|.
TGTGCCAGCTCCCTCACAGACAATCAGCCCCAGCATTTT
CASSLTDNQPQHF
>TRBJ2-6|TRBV15|.|once
TGTGCCACCAGCATTCGCTCTGGGGCCAACGTCCTGACTTTC
CATSIRSGANVLTF
>TRBJ2-7|TRBV5-1|.|few
TGCGCCAGCAGCTTGGACGGGACGGTGCGCGAGCAGTACTTC
CASSLDGTVREQYF
>TRBJ2-4|TRBV30|.|once
TGTGCCTGGGAATCAGGGGAGGGCAAAAACATTCAGTACTTC
CAWESGEGKNIQYF
>TRBJ1-1|TRBV29-1|TRBD1|.
TGCAGCGTTGACAGGGGGGCTGAAGCTTTCTTT
CSVDRGAEAFF
>TRBJ2-2|TRBV12-5|.|.
TGTGCTAGTGGTTTGGTTTTGGGGCAGAACACCGGGGAGCTGTTTTTT
CASGLVLGQNTGELFF
>TRBJ2-5|TRBV7-6|.|.
TGTGCCAGCAGTCACGACACGTTCGGTGAGACCCAGTACTTC
CASSHDTFGETQYF
>TRBJ2-3|TRBV18|.|few
TGTGCCAGCTCACCACGGAGCCCCCACATCCGAACAGATACGCAGTATTTT
CASSPRSPHIRTDTQYF